This T cell receptor beta chain was identified in a study of OX40 agonist ivuxolimab in advanced cancers. Repertoires were generated with immunoSEQ multiplex PCR, while TCRdb's copy carries only in-frame clones and drops some. The repertoire has about 79,000 clones, about 80% of them found once; the top ten carry roughly 0.53%. This CDR3 has 17 residues. Trimming removed 6 bases from V and 0 bases from J; junction bases left unmatched: 11. Germline-derived CDR1 and CDR2 are LGHNT and FRNRAP. The sample was CD4+ or CD8+ T cells sorted from blood, taken in a trial of the OX40 agonist ivuxolimab. The chain is built from TRBV12-5 and TRBJ1-1; 9 bases match TRBD1. The sequence was obtained from an adult with an advanced solid tumor such as melanoma, head and neck, liver or kidney cancer. CDR3 region: CASGTAGTGKMNTEAFF. The CDR3 DNA reads as TGTGCTAGTGGCACAGCTGGGACAGGGAAAATGAACACTGAAGCTTTCTTT.